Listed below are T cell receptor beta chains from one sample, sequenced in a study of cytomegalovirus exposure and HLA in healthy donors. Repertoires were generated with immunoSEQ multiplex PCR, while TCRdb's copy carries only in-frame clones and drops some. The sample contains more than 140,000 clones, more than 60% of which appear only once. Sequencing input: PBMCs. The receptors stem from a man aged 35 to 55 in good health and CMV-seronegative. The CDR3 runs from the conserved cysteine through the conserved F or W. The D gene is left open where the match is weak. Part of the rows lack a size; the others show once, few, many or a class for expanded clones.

DNA: TGTGCCAGCAGCTTAAAGACAGGGGCCCTAGGTAACACTGAAGCTTTCTTT; CDR3: CASSLKTGALGNTEAFF; V: TRBV5-5; J: TRBJ1-1; D: TRBD1; size: .
DNA: TGTGCCACGTACGGGGGCTACACCTTC; CDR3: CATYGGYTF; V: TRBV7-6; J: TRBJ1-2; D: .; size: few
DNA: TGCGCCAGCAGCCAAGATCTGGCAGGCTATGGCTACACCTTC; CDR3: CASSQDLAGYGYTF; V: TRBV4-3; J: TRBJ1-2; D: .; size: .
DNA: TGTGCCAGCAGACCCCCTAGCGGGGGGGCGATAGAGCAGTTCTTC; CDR3: CASRPPSGGAIEQFF; V: TRBV7-2; J: TRBJ2-1; D: TRBD2; size: .
DNA: TGTGCCAGCAGCTTAAGTTTGACAACTGATTTGTCCTTT; CDR3: CASSLSLTTDLSF; V: TRBV7-6; J: TRBJ1-6; D: .; size: .
DNA: TGTGCCAGCAGCTTAGTCGGGGGGAGGCCGGGTGAGCAGTTCTTC; CDR3: CASSLVGGRPGEQFF; V: TRBV5-4; J: TRBJ2-1; D: TRBD2; size: .
DNA: TGTGCCAGCAGCTTAGACGCAGGGATCGCTGAAGCTTTCTTT; CDR3: CASSLDAGIAEAFF; V: TRBV11-2; J: TRBJ1-1; D: .; size: .
DNA: TGTGCCAGCAGCCAAGGAGGTATAGGGGAAGACTACACCTTC; CDR3: CASSQGGIGEDYTF; V: TRBV4-2; J: TRBJ1-2; D: .; size: .
DNA: TGTGCCATCAGCGAGTCGTGGGAGGGTTCAGACGAGCAGTACTTC; CDR3: CAISESWEGSDEQYF; V: TRBV10-3; J: TRBJ2-7; D: TRBD2; size: few
DNA: TGTGCCAGCAGTTACTCTGCTAGCGGCCAAGAGACCCAGTACTTC; CDR3: CASSYSASGQETQYF; V: TRBV6-5; J: TRBJ2-5; D: TRBD2; size: .
DNA: TGTGCCAGCAGTTTCAGGCCTAACACTGAAGCTTTCTTT; CDR3: CASSFRPNTEAFF; V: TRBV28; J: TRBJ1-1; D: .; size: .
DNA: TGTGCCAGTACCCCTGGAGTTAACTATGGCTACACCTTC; CDR3: CASTPGVNYGYTF; V: TRBV19; J: TRBJ1-2; D: .; size: .
DNA: TGTGCCAGCAGCCTTGGCACTAGCGGGGGGAACTACAATGAGCAGTTCTTC; CDR3: CASSLGTSGGNYNEQFF; V: TRBV7-9; J: TRBJ2-1; D: TRBD2; size: .
DNA: TGTGCCAGCAGCCGGGACAGGGACACTGAAGCTTTCTTT; CDR3: CASSRDRDTEAFF; V: TRBV5-4; J: TRBJ1-1; D: TRBD1; size: .
DNA: TGTGCCAGCAGCTTAGGGGACAGGGATAATGAAAAACTGTTTTTT; CDR3: CASSLGDRDNEKLFF; V: TRBV7-9; J: TRBJ1-4; D: TRBD1; size: .
DNA: TGTGCCAGCAGTACCGCAGGGAACTGGGGAGCTTTCTTT; CDR3: CASSTAGNWGAFF; V: TRBV27; J: TRBJ1-1; D: .; size: .
DNA: TGCGCCAGCAGCCTTAGCGGGGGGGCCCTTGAGCAGTTCTTC; CDR3: CASSLSGGALEQFF; V: TRBV5-1; J: TRBJ2-1; D: TRBD2; size: once
DNA: TGTGCCAGCAGCGTAGGGACTAGCGTATCCGGGGAGCTGTTTTTT; CDR3: CASSVGTSVSGELFF; V: TRBV9; J: TRBJ2-2; D: TRBD2; size: .
DNA: TGTGCCAGCAGCTTGGACCCGGGAACGGGAAACACCATATATTTT; CDR3: CASSLDPGTGNTIYF; V: TRBV5-4; J: TRBJ1-3; D: .; size: .
DNA: TGTGCCAGCAGCCAAGGACTAGCTGGCACCTACAATGAGCAGTTCTTC; CDR3: CASSQGLAGTYNEQFF; V: TRBV4-2; J: TRBJ2-1; D: TRBD2; size: once
DNA: TGCGCCAGCAGTGCTCAAATGCATCGGACACATGGCTACACCTTC; CDR3: CASSAQMHRTHGYTF; V: TRBV23-1; J: TRBJ1-2; D: .; size: .
DNA: TGTGCCAGCAGCCAAGTTGCCTTTGAGTCACCCCTCCACTTT; CDR3: CASSQVAFESPLHF; V: TRBV14; J: TRBJ1-6; D: .; size: .
DNA: TGTGCCAGCAGCGTAGATTCAAACTACAATGAGCAGTTCTTC; CDR3: CASSVDSNYNEQFF; V: TRBV9; J: TRBJ2-1; D: .; size: .
DNA: TGTGCCAGCAGCGTCGCAGGGGGCCTCGACAATGAGCAGTTCTTC; CDR3: CASSVAGGLDNEQFF; V: TRBV7-2; J: TRBJ2-1; D: TRBD1; size: .